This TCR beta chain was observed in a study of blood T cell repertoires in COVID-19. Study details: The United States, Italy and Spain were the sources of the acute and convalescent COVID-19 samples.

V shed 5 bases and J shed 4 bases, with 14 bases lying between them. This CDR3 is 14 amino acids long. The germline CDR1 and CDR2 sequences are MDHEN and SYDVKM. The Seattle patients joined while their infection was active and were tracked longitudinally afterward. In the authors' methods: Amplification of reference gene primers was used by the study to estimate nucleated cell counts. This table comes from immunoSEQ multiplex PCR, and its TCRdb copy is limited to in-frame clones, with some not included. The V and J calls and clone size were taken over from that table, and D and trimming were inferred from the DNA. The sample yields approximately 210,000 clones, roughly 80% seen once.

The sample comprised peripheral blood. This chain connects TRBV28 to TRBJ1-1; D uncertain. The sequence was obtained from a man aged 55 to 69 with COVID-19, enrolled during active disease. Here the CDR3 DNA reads TGTGCCAGCAGTCCCGGCGGGGTTTTCACTGAAGCTTTCTTT. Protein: CASSPGGVFTEAFF.